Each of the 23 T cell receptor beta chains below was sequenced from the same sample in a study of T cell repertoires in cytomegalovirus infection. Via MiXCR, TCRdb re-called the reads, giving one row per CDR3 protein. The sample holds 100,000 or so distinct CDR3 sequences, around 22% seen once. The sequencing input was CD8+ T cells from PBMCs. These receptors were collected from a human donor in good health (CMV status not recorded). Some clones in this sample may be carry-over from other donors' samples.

CDR3 protein: CASSLAGGEQYF. The CDR3 region has the DNA TGTGCCAGCAGCTTAGCAGGGGGCGAGCAGTACTTC. The rearrangement links TRBV7-9 to TRBJ2-7; possibly TRBD1 for D (6 bases). V dropped 0 bases and J dropped 6 bases, with 6 bases sitting between them. CDR3 length: 12 residues. The germline V gene encodes CDR1 SEHNR and CDR2 FQNEAQ (reference sequence).

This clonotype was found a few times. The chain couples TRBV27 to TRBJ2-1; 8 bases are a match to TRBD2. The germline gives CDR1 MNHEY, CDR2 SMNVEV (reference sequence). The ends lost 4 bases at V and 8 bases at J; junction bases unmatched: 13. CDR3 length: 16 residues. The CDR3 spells CASSSKMNGGVHEQFF. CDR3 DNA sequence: TGTGCCAGCAGTTCCAAAATGAACGGGGGGGTTCATGAGCAGTTCTTC.

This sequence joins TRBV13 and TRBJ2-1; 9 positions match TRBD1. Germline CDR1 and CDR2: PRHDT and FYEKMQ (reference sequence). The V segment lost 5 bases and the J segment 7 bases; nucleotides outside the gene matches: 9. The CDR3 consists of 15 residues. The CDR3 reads CASSTLNRGRNEQFF. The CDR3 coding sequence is TGTGCCAGCAGCACGCTAAACAGGGGGCGAAATGAGCAGTTCTTC.

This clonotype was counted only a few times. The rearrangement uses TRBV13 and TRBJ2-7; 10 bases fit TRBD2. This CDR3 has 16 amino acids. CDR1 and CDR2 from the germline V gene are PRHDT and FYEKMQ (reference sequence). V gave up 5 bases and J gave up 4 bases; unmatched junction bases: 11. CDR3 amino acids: CASSLAASGRSYEQYF. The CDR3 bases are TGTGCCAGCAGCCTCGCGGCTAGCGGGAGAAGTTACGAGCAGTACTTC.

The CDR3 bases are TGTGCCAGCAGATTTGGAGAGACCCAGTACTTC. Translation: CASRFGETQYF. The chain carries TRBV7-2 and TRBJ2-5, with unresolved D. Germline CDR1 and CDR2: SGHTA and FQGNSA. Between the trimmed V and J ends, which lost 6 bases and 4 bases, there was a span of 6 bases. The CDR3 spans 11 residues.

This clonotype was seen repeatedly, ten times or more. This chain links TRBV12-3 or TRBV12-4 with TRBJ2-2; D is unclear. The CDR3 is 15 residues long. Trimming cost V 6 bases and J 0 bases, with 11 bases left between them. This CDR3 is CASRDGPANTGELFF. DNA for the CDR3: TGTGCCAGCAGGGACGGTCCCGCGAACACCGGGGAGCTGTTTTTT.

The DNA of the CDR3 is TGTGCCAGCACCCGAACGGGAGGAGGTTTTAAGTACTTC. Translation gives CASTRTGGGFKYF. The V gene is TRBV9, the J gene TRBJ2-4, with 7 bases matching TRBD2. There are 13 residues in the CDR3. Germline CDR1 SGDLS, CDR2 YYNGEE. J gave up 14 bases and V 6 bases, and 14 bases lay outside the gene matches.

The DNA for the CDR3 is TGTGCCAGCCATCGTGGGGGGACTAATGAAAAACTGTTTTTT. The encoded protein is CASHRGGTNEKLFF. The V gene is TRBV19, the J gene TRBJ1-4; D may be TRBD1 (5 bases). V lost 9 bases and J 2 bases, leaving 13 bases between the germline ends. In germline, CDR1 is LNHDA, CDR2 SQIVND (reference sequence). The CDR3 extends over 14 amino acids. Full variable domain (remainder filled in from reference TRBV19 and TRBJ1-4): DGGITQSPKYLFRKEGQNVTLSCEQNLNHDAMYWYRQDPGQGLRLIYYSQIVNDFQKGDIAEGYSVSREKKESFPLTVTSAQKNPTAFYLCASHRGGTNEKLFFGSGTQLSVL.

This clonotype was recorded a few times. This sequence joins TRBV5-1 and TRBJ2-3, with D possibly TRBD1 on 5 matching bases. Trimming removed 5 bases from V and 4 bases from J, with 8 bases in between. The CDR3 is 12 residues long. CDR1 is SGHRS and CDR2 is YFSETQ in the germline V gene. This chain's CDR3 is CASSIGADTQYF. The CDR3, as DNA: TGCGCCAGCAGTATAGGGGCAGATACGCAGTATTTT. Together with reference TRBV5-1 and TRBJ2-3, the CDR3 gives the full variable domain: KAGVTQTPRYLIKTRGQQVTLSCSPISGHRSVSWYQQTPGQGLQFLFEYFSETQRNKGNFPGRFSGRQFSNSRSEMNVSTLELGDSALYLCASSIGADTQYFGPGTRLTVL.

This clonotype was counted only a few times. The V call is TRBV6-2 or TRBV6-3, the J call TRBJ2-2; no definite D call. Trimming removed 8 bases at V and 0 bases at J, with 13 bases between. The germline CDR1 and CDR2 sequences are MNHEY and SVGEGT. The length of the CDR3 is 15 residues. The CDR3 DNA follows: TGTGCCAGCGGGCCAACGGGTCCGAACACCGGGGAGCTGTTTTTT. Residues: CASGPTGPNTGELFF.

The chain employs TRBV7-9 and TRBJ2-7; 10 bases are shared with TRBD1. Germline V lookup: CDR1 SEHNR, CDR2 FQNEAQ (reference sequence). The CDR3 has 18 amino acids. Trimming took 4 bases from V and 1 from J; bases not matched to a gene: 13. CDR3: CASSSRDRGSEGSYEQYF. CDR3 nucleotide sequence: TGTGCCAGCAGCTCGCGGGACAGGGGATCAGAGGGATCCTACGAGCAGTACTTC. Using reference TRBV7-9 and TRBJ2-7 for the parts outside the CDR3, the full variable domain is DTGVSQNPRHKITKRGQNVTFRCDPISEHNRLYWYRQTLGQGPEFLTYFQNEAQLEKSRLLSDRFSAERPKGSFSTLEIQRTEQGDSAMYLCASSSRDRGSEGSYEQYFGPGTRLTVT.

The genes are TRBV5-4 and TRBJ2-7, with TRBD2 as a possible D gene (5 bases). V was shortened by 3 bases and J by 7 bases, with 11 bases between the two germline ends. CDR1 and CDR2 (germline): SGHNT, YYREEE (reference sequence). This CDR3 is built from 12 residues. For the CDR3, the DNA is TGTGCCAGCAGCTGGGGAGAGCGGGAGCAGTACTTC. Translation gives CASSWGEREQYF.

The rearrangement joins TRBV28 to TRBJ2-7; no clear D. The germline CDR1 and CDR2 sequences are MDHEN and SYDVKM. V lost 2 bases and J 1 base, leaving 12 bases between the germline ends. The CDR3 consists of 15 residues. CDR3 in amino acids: CASSLPAGYSYEQYF. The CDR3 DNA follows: TGTGCCAGCAGTTTACCGGCAGGCTATTCCTACGAGCAGTACTTC.

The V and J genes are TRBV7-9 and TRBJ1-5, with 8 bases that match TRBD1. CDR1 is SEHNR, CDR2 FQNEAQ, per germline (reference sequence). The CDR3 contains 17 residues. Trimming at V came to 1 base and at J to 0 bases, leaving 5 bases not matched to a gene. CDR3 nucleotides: TGTGCCAGCAGCTTAGGGACAGGGACTTATAGCAATCAGCCCCAGCATTTT. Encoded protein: CASSLGTGTYSNQPQHF.

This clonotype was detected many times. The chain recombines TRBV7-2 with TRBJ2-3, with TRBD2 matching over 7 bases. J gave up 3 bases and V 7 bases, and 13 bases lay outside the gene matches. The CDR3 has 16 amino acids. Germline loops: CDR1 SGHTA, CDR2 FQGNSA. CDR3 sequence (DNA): TGTGCCAGCAACCCCGAGCCGGGAGGAGGGACAGATACGCAGTATTTT. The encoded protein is CASNPEPGGGTDTQYF.

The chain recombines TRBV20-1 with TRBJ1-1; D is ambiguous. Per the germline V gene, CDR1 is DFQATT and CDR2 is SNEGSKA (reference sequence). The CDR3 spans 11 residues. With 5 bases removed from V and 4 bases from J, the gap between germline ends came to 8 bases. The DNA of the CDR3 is TGCAGTGCTGGGTGGGGCACTGAAGCTTTCTTT. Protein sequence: CSAGWGTEAFF.

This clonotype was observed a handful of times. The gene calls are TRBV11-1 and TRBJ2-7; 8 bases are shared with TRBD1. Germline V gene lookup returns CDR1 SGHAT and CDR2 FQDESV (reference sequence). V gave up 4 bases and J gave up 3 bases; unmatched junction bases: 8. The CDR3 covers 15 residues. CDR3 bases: TGTGCCAGCAGCTCGGACAGGGAGAGAGTCTACGAGCAGTACTTC. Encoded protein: CASSSDRERVYEQYF.

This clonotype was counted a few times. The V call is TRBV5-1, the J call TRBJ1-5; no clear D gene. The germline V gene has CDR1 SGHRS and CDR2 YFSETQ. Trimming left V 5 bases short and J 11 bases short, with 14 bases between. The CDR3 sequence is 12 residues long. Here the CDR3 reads CASRLHSGTQHF. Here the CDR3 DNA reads TGCGCCAGCAGGCTGCATTCGGGGACCCAGCATTTT.

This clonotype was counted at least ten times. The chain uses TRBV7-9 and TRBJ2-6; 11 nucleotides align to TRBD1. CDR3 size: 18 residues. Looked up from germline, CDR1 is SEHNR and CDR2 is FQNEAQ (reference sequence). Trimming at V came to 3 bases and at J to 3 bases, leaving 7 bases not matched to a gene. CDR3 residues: CASSFPRTGGFGANVLTF. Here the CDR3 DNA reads TGTGCCAGCAGCTTCCCCCGGACAGGGGGCTTTGGGGCCAACGTCCTGACTTTC.

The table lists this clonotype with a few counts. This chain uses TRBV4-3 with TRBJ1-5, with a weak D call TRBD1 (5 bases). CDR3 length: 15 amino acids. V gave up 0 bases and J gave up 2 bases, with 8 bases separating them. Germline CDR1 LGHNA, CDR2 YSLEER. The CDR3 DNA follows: TGCGCCAGCAGCCAAGATGGGGCAGGCAATCAGCCCCAGCATTTT. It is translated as CASSQDGAGNQPQHF.

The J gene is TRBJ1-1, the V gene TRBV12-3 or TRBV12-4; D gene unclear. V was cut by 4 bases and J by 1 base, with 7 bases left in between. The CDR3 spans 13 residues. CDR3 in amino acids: CASSSLSNTEAFF. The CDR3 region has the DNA TGTGCCAGCAGTTCCCTTTCGAACACTGAAGCTTTCTTT.

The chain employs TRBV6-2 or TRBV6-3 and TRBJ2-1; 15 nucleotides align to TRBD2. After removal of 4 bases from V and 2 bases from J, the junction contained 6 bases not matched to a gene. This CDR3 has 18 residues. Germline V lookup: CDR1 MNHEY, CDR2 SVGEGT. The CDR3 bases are TGTGCCAGCAGTTGGGGACTAGCGGGGGGCCTCACCTACAATGAGCAGTTCTTC. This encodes CASSWGLAGGLTYNEQFF.

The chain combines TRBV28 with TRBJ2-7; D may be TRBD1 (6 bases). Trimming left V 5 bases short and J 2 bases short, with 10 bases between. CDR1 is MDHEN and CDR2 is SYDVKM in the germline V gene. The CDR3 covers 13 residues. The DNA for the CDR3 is TGTGCCAGCAGTACCACAGGGACCTACGAGCAGTACTTC. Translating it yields CASSTTGTYEQYF.